One sample yielded the 30 T cell receptor beta chains listed below, sequenced in a study of T cells in Graves' hyperthyroidism and ophthalmopathy. It was RNA transcripts that yielded the amplified TCR beta CDR3 regions. An initial round of RT-PCR targeting the TCR CDR3 relied on the HTBI primer set. TCRdb redid the calling of the multiplex PCR reads with MiXCR, one entry per CDR3 protein. This table holds hundreds of thousands of distinct CDR3 sequences, 38% found once. Sequencing used blood. The receptors were gathered from a man in his late teens or twenties with Graves' hyperthyroidism.

In this sample, this clonotype turned up many times. This chain links TRBV7-8 with TRBJ2-7; D unresolved. Looked up from germline, CDR1 is SGHVS and CDR2 is FQNEAQ. V lost 0 bases, J lost 0 bases, and 9 bases lay in between. This CDR3 contains 15 residues. CDR3 loop: CASSLAGMGSYEQYF. CDR3 bases: TGTGCCAGCAGCTTAGCGGGAATGGGCTCCTACGAGCAGTACTTC.

On this clonotype itself: A much larger clone differs from this one at a single base, so this may be a read error. V and J are TRBV7-9 and TRBJ1-5; a weak D match, TRBD1 (5 bases). Per germline, CDR1 SEHNR and CDR2 FQNEAQ (reference sequence). CDR3 length equals 14 residues. CDR3 loop: CACSPDGAGQPQHF. DNA for the CDR3: TGTGCCTGCAGCCCGGATGGGGCGGGTCAGCCCCAGCATTTT. Variable domain in full (rest from reference TRBV7-9 and TRBJ1-5): DTGVSQNPRHKITKRGQNVTFRCDPISEHNRLYWYRQTLGQGPEFLTYFQNEAQLEKSRLLSDRFSAERPKGSFSTLEIQRTEQGDSAMYLCACSPDGAGQPQHFGDGTRLSIL.

The chain is built from TRBV5-8 and TRBJ1-1; 7 bases match TRBD1. The CDR3 is 14 amino acids. Germline assignment: CDR1 SGHTS and CDR2 YDEGEE. J lost 3 bases, V lost 1 base, and 3 bases had no gene match. In nucleotides, the CDR3 is TGTGCCAGCAGCTTGAAGGGACAGCACACTGAAGCTTTCTTT. Its translation: CASSLKGQHTEAFF.

Only a few counts were recorded for this clonotype. The J gene is TRBJ1-1, the V gene TRBV19; 9 bases are shared with TRBD1. This CDR3 is built from 18 residues. CDR1 LNHDA and CDR2 SQIVND come from the germline V gene (reference sequence). Trimming cost V 0 bases and J 1 base; bases outside gene matches: 9. This chain's CDR3 is CASSIDHTGGGKNTEAFF. The CDR3, as DNA: TGTGCCAGTAGTATAGATCACACAGGGGGCGGCAAGAACACTGAAGCTTTCTTT.

The V gene is TRBV5-4, the J gene TRBJ1-3, with a weak D call TRBD1 (5 bases). CDR3 length: 15 amino acids. Germline loops: CDR1 SGHNT, CDR2 YYREEE (reference sequence). Trimming stripped 4 bases from V and 1 base from J, with 12 bases between. The CDR3 region is CASSRGQRSGNTIYF. The CDR3 region has the DNA TGTGCCAGCAGCCGCGGACAAAGATCTGGAAACACCATATATTTT. Looking up the rest from reference TRBV5-4 and TRBJ1-3 gives the full variable domain: ETGVTQSPTHLIKTRGQQVTLRCSSQSGHNTVSWYQQALGQGPQFIFQYYREEENGRGNFPPRFSGLQFPNYSSELNVNALELDDSALYLCASSRGQRSGNTIYFGEGSWLTVV.

This chain connects TRBV2 to TRBJ2-2; 14 bases line up with TRBD2. Germline V gene sequence: CDR1 SNHLY, CDR2 FYNNEI. V shed 2 bases, J shed 6 bases, and the junction held 5 bases outside the gene matches. This CDR3 contains 17 residues. CDR3 residues: CASSEWGLAGVPGELFF. The CDR3 coding sequence is TGTGCCAGCAGTGAATGGGGACTAGCGGGAGTTCCCGGGGAGCTGTTTTTT.

The sample holds a few counts of this clonotype. Germline and junction disagree at one end, which may indicate a read error. The chain is built from TRBV7-2 and TRBJ1-6; D is unresolved. This CDR3 comprises 13 residues. CDR1 is SGHTA, CDR2 FQGNSA, per germline. The CDR3 DNA is TGCGCCAGCAGCCAGGCCCCTTGGGAAACCCTCCACTTT. It is translated as CASSQAPWETLHF. The full variable domain, with the rest looked up from reference TRBV7-2 and TRBJ1-6, is GAGVSQSPSNKVTEKGKDVELRCDPISGHTALYWYRQSLGQGLEFLIYFQGNSAPDKSGLPSDRFSAERTGGSVSTLTIQRTQQEDSAVYLCASSQAPWETLHFGNGTRLTVT.

J is TRBJ2-5 and V is TRBV7-2; 10 positions agree with TRBD1. The V gene end was trimmed by 5 bases and the J gene end by 10 bases; junction bases not matched to a gene: 10. Germline assignment: CDR1 SGHTA and CDR2 FQGNSA. The CDR3 contains 14 residues. In DNA form, the CDR3 reads TGTGCCAGCAGCGCCCCGGGACAGGGGCGTGACCAGTACTTC. Translation gives CASSAPGQGRDQYF.

This clonotype was counted between two and nine times. V and J are TRBV7-8 and TRBJ2-7; tentatively, D is TRBD1 (5 bases). V was pared by 0 bases and J by 2 bases, with 11 bases between. CDR3 length: 15 amino acids. Germline values: CDR1 SGHVS, CDR2 FQNEAQ. CDR3 in DNA: TGTGCCAGCAGCTTAGCGATTCGACAGACCTACGAGCAGTACTTC. The encoded protein is CASSLAIRQTYEQYF.

This clonotype has at least ten counts. The chain carries TRBV24-1 and TRBJ2-2; D is unresolved. The CDR3 is 14 amino acids. With 3 bases removed from V and 3 bases from J, the gap between germline ends came to 7 bases. Germline-derived CDR1 and CDR2 are KGHDR and SFDVKD. CDR3 coding DNA: TGTGCCACCAGTGATATGGCTGACACCGGGGAGCTGTTTTTT. The encoded protein is CATSDMADTGELFF.

This chain links TRBV6-1 with TRBJ1-5, with TRBD1 matching over 8 bases. Looked up from germline, CDR1 is MNHNS and CDR2 is SASEGT. V trimming: 11 bases; J trimming: 3 bases; junction bases outside the gene matches: 9. This CDR3 spans 14 amino acids. CDR3: CAQDRVLPNQPQHF. The CDR3 DNA reads TGTGCCCAGGACAGGGTGCTGCCCAATCAGCCCCAGCATTTT.

The chain uses TRBV7-9 and TRBJ2-7; TRBD2 is a possible D gene (5 bases). This CDR3 has 14 residues. V was trimmed by 0 bases and J by 5 bases, leaving 11 bases between them. Germline CDR1 and CDR2: SEHNR and FQNEAQ (reference sequence). CDR3 coding DNA: TGTGCCAGCAGCTTAGCTCGTCGGGGAAACGAGCAGTACTTC. Encoded protein: CASSLARRGNEQYF.

At least ten counts were recorded for this clonotype. This chain links TRBV19 with TRBJ1-5; D gene unclear. Trimming took off 3 bases at V and 7 bases at J, with 10 bases between the two ends. This CDR3 spans 13 amino acids. CDR1 and CDR2 from the germline V gene are LNHDA and SQIVND (reference sequence). The CDR3 spells CASSIVSGQPQHF. As DNA, the CDR3 is TGTGCCAGTAGTATTGTCAGTGGGCAGCCCCAGCATTTT.

This chain joins TRBV29-1 and TRBJ1-2, with D unclear. This CDR3 has 15 amino acids. With 7 bases removed from V and 4 bases from J, the gap between germline ends came to 22 bases. The germline gives CDR1 SQVTM, CDR2 ANQGSEA. The CDR3 sequence: CSARRGDGEGYGYTF. CDR3 nucleotides: TGCAGCGCCCGACGGGGAGATGGGGAGGGCTATGGCTACACCTTC. The entire variable domain, with the rest obtained from reference TRBV29-1 and TRBJ1-2, is as follows: SAVISQKPSRDICQRGTSLTIQCQVDSQVTMMFWYRQQPGQSLTLIATANQGSEATYESGFVIDKFPISRPNLTFSTLTVSNMSPEDSSIYLCSARRGDGEGYGYTFGSGTRLTVV.

Ten or more counts support this clonotype. The genes are TRBV19 and TRBJ2-7, with D perhaps matching TRBD1 (6 bases). Per the germline V gene, CDR1 is LNHDA and CDR2 is SQIVND (reference sequence). Trimming took off 5 bases at V and 5 bases at J, with 10 bases between the two ends. The CDR3 runs to 12 residues. The CDR3 DNA reads TGTGCCAGTAGTCGTAAGGGGGACGAGCAGTACTTC. Translation gives CASSRKGDEQYF.

A note on this clonotype: A clone one base away is much larger, so this may be a read error. V gene TRBV29-1 combines with J gene TRBJ2-2; D perhaps matches TRBD1 (6 bases). Germline V CDR1 and CDR2: SQVTM, ANQGSEA. The CDR3 is 13 amino acids. The CDR3 sequence: CSGQVTNTRELFF. In DNA form, the CDR3 reads TGCAGCGGACAGGTCACGAACACCAGGGAGCTGTTTTTT.

Turning to this clonotype: One end of the junction fails to match germline, which may point to a read error. The chain couples TRBV4-1 to TRBJ2-5, with TRBD2 matching 15 bases. The CDR3 is made up of 16 amino acids. The V gene's germline CDR1 is MGHRA and CDR2 YSYEKL. CDR3 loop: CASAPGLAGGQQTQYF. The CDR3 DNA reads as TGTGCCAGCGCCCCCGGACTAGCGGGAGGGCAGCAGACCCAGTACTTC.

The chain has TRBV6-1 and TRBJ2-7; D unresolved. Germline CDR1 MNHNS, CDR2 SASEGT. V was pared by 5 bases and J by 6 bases, with 14 bases between. This CDR3 is built from 13 residues. CDR3 nucleotides: TGTGCCAGCAGTCTCTCCCGGGCCCTCGAGCAGTACTTC. It codes for CASSLSRALEQYF.

This clonotype was observed a handful of times. The chain uses TRBV5-1 and TRBJ2-5; TRBD2 is a possible D gene (5 bases). This CDR3 region has 14 residues. V was cut by 0 bases and J by 2 bases, with 8 bases left in between. The germline V gene has CDR1 SGHRS and CDR2 YFSETQ. The CDR3 sequence is CASSLATTQETQYF. The CDR3 nucleotides are TGCGCCAGCAGCTTGGCGACTACTCAAGAGACCCAGTACTTC.

This clonotype has only a few counts. The rearrangement links TRBV4-1 to TRBJ1-4; tentatively, D is TRBD1 (5 bases). V was trimmed by 3 bases and J by 8 bases, leaving 16 bases between them. Germline CDR1 is MGHRA and CDR2 is YSYEKL. The CDR3 runs to 15 residues. CDR3: CASSQGQGVGEKLFF. The CDR3, as DNA: TGCGCCAGCAGCCAGGGCCAGGGAGTAGGGGAAAAACTGTTTTTT.

A note on this clonotype: At one end, the junction sequence differs from germline, possibly due to a read error. The chain recombines TRBV19 with TRBJ1-3; possibly TRBD1 for D (5 bases). Per germline, CDR1 LNHDA and CDR2 SQIVND (reference sequence). CDR3 size: 15 residues. As DNA, the CDR3 is TGTGCCAGTAGTCCCCAGAGGGGCGAAGGAAGCACCATATATTTT. It codes for CASSPQRGEGSTIYF.

In its sample, this clonotype was seen a few times. V gene TRBV5-1 combines with J gene TRBJ2-7; 7 bases map to TRBD1. V lost 0 bases to trimming and J lost 0 bases; unmatched junction nucleotides: 3. The CDR3 loop spans 15 amino acids. Germline V gives CDR1 SGHRS, CDR2 YFSETQ. CDR3 sequence: CASSLARDSSYEQYF. CDR3 DNA sequence: TGCGCCAGCAGCTTGGCCCGGGACAGCTCCTACGAGCAGTACTTC. The entire variable domain, with the rest obtained from reference TRBV5-1 and TRBJ2-7, is as follows: KAGVTQTPRYLIKTRGQQVTLSCSPISGHRSVSWYQQTPGQGLQFLFEYFSETQRNKGNFPGRFSGRQFSNSRSEMNVSTLELGDSALYLCASSLARDSSYEQYFGPGTRLTVT.

The chain joins TRBV28 to TRBJ1-5, with a tentative D call TRBD1 (5 bases). CDR3 length equals 15 residues. Trimming took 5 bases from V and 2 from J, leaving 13 bases between them. Per germline, CDR1 MDHEN and CDR2 SYDVKM. In nucleotides, the CDR3 is TGTGCCAGCAGTCTGAGGGGAAAGGGCAATCAGCCCCAGCATTTT. Protein: CASSLRGKGNQPQHF.

This clonotype has at least ten counts. The chain is built from TRBV7-2 and TRBJ1-6; no firm D call. The V gene lost 1 base and the J gene lost 4 bases, with 5 bases spanning the gap. The germline gives CDR1 SGHTA, CDR2 FQGNSA. The CDR3 contains 14 residues. This CDR3 is CASSLGSYNSPLHF. The CDR3 region has the DNA TGTGCCAGCAGCTTAGGCAGTTATAATTCACCCCTCCACTTT.

There are many counts of this clonotype. The rearrangement uses TRBV10-1 and TRBJ2-2, with D perhaps TRBD2 (5 bases). Germline V gives CDR1 WNHNN, CDR2 SYGVQD (reference sequence). The CDR3 runs 11 residues. Deletions cut 8 bases from V and 7 bases from J, with 8 bases between. DNA of the CDR3: TGCGCCAGCTCTGCGGGCGGGGAGCTGTTTTTT. It encodes CASSAGGELFF.

The chain couples TRBV10-2 to TRBJ2-2; D unclear. Germline CDR1 WSHSY, CDR2 SAAADI. The CDR3 totals 10 residues. Trimming took off 10 bases at V and 6 bases at J, with 6 bases between the two ends. CDR3 bases: TGCGCCACCCCTTCCGGGGAGCTGTTTTTT. As protein: CATPSGELFF.

The V and J genes are TRBV19 and TRBJ2-3; 14 bases are a match to TRBD2. The V gene's germline CDR1 is LNHDA and CDR2 SQIVND (reference sequence). The junction had 5 bases not matched to a gene; V was cut back by 3 bases and J by 0 bases. The CDR3 consists of 18 residues. The CDR3 DNA reads as TGTGCCAGTAGTATGGAGGGACTAGCGGGAGAGAGCACAGATACGCAGTATTTT. Residues: CASSMEGLAGESTDTQYF.

This clonotype was detected many times. The chain employs TRBV7-9 and TRBJ1-6; D is unclear. Trimming shortened V by 4 bases and J by 7 bases, and 11 bases separated the two germline ends. CDR1 is SEHNR, CDR2 FQNEAQ, per germline (reference sequence). This CDR3 spans 14 amino acids. CDR3 amino acids: CASSYGHGNSPLHF. CDR3 nucleotide sequence: TGTGCCAGCAGCTACGGGCATGGCAATTCACCCCTCCACTTT.

Details on this clonotype: A much larger clone differs by one base, so this may be a read error. The chain uses TRBV10-2 and TRBJ1-6; D remains ambiguous. Germline V CDR1 and CDR2: WSHSY, SAAADI. The CDR3 totals 15 residues. V dropped 4 bases and J dropped 7 bases, with 14 bases sitting between them. DNA of the CDR3: TGCGCCAGCAGTGGGAAGGGAGCCCTGAATTCACCCCTCCACTTT. This translates into CASSGKGALNSPLHF.

This clonotype was seen a few times. The CDR3 protein is CASSQGQAYGYTF. CDR3 in DNA: TGTGCCAGCAGCCAGGGACAGGCCTATGGCTACACCTTC. This chain joins TRBV3-1 and TRBJ1-2, with TRBD1 matching 8 bases. Trimming cost V 3 bases and J 4 bases; bases outside gene matches: 1. Germline assignment: CDR1 LGHDT and CDR2 YNNKEL (reference sequence). The CDR3 has 13 residues.